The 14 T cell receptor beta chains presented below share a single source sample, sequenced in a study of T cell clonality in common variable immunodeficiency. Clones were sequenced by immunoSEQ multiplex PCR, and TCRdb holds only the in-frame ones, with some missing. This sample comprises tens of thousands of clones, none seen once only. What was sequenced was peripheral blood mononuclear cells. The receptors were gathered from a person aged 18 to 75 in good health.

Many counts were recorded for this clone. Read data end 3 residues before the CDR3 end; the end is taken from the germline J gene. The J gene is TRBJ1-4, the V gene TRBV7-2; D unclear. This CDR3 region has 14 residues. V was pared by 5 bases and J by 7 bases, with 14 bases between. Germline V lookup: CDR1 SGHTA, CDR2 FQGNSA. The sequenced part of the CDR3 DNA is TGTGCCAGCAGCCCCCCGGCAGGAAGTGAAAAA. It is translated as CASSPPAGSEK. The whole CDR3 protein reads CASSPPAGSEKLFF.

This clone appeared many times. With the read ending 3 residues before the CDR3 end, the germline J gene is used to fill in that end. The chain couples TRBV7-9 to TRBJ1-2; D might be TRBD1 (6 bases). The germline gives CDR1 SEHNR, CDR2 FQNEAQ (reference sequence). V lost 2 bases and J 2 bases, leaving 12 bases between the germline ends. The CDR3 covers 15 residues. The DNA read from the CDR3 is TGTGCCAGCAGCTTATGGAGACAGGAAAACTATGGC. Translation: CASSLWRQENYG. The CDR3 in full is CASSLWRQENYGYTF.

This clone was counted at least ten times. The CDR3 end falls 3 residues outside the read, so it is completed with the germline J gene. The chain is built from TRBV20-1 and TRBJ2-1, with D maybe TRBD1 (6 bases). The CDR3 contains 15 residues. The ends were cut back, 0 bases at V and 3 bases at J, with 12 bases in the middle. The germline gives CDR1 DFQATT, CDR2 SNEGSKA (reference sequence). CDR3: CSARDHRDVYNEQFF. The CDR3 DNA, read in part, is TGCAGTGCTAGAGATCACAGGGATGTCTACAATGAG.

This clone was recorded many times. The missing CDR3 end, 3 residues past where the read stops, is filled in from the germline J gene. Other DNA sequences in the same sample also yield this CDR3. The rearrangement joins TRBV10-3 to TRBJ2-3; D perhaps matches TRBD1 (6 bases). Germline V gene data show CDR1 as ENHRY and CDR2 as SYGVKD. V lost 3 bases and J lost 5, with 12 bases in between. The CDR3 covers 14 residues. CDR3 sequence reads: CAISEAGVIDTQYF. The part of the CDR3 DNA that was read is TGTGCCATCAGTGAAGCAGGGGTGATAGATACG.

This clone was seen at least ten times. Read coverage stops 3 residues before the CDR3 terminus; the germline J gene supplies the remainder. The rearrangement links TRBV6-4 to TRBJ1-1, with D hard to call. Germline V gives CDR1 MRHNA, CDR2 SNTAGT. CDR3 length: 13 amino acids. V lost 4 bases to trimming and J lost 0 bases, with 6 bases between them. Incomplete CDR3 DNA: TGTGCCAGCAGTGCGAGGGTGAACACTGAA. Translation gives CASSARVNTE. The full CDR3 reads CASSARVNTEAFF.

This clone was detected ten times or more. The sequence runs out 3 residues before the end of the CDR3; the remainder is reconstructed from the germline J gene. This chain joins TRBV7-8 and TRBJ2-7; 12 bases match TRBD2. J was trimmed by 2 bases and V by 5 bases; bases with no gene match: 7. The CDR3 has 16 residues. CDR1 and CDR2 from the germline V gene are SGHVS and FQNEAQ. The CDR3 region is CASSAAPSGGAYEQYF. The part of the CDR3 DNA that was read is TGTGCCAGCAGCGCCGCACCTAGCGGGGGGGCCTACGAG.

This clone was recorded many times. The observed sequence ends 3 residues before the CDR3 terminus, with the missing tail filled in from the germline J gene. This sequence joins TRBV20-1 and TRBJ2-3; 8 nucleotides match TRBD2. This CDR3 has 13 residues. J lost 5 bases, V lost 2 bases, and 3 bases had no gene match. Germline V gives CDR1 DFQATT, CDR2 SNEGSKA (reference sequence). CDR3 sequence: CSARPLAGDTQYF. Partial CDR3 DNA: TGCAGTGCTAGACCCCTAGCGGGAGATACG.

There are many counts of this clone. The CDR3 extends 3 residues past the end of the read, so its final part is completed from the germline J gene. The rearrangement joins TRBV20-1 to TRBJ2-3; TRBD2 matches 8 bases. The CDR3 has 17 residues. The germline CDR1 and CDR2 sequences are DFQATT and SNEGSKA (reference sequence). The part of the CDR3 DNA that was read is TGCAGTGCTAGCTCCTTCTTACTAGCGGCCAATCAAGAGACG. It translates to CSASSFLLAANQET. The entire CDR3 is CSASSFLLAANQETQYF.

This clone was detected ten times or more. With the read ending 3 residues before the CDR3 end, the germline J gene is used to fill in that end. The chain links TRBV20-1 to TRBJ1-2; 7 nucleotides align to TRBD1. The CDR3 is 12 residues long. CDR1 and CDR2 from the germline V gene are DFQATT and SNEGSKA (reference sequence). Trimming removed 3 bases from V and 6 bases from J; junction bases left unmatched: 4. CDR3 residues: CSASTGDHGYTF. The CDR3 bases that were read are TGCAGTGCTAGTACAGGGGATCATGGC.

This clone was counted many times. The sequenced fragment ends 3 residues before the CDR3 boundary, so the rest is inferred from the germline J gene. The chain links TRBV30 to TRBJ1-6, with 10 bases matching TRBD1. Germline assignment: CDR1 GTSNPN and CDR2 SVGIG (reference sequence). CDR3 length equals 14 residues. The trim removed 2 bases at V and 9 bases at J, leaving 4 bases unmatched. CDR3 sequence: CAWSPDRGLSPLHF. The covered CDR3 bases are TGTGCCTGGAGTCCCGACAGGGGGCTTTCACCC.

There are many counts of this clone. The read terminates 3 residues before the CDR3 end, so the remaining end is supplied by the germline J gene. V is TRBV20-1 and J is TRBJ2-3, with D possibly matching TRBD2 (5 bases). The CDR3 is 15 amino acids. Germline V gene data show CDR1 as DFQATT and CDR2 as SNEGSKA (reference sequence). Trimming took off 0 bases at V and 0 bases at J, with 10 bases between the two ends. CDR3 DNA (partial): TGCAGTGCTAGAGACCTAGCCCTCAGCACAGATACG. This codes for CSARDLALSTDT. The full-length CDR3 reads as CSARDLALSTDTQYF.

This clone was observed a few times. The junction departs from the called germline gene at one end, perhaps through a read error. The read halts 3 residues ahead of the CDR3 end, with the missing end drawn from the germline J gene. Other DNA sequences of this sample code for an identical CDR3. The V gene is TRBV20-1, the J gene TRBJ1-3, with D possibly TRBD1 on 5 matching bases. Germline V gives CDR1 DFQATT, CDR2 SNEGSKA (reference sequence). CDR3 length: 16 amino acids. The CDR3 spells CSASSAGWESGNTIYF. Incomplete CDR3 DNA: TGCAGTGCTAGTTCGGCAGGGTGGGAATCTGGAAACACT.

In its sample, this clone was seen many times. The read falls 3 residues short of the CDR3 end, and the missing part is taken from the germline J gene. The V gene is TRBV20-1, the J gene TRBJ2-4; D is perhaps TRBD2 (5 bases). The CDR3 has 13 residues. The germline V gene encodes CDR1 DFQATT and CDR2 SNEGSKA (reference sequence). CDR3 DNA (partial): TGCAGTGCTAGAGATAACGTCGACTATGGT. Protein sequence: CSARDNVDYG. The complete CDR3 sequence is CSARDNVDYGQYF.

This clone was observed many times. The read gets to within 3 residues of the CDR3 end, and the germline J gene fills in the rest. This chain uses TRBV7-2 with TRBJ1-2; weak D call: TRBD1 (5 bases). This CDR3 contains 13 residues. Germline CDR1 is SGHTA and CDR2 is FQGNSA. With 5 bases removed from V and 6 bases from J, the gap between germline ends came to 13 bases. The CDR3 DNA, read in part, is TGTGCCAGCAGCCCCCAGGGTGATGATGGC. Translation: CASSPQGDDG. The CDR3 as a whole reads CASSPQGDDGYTF.